This entry lists 29 T cell receptor beta chains sequenced from one sample in a study of T cell responses to AZD1222 COVID-19 vaccine. Some clones are missing from TCRdb's copy, which holds only in-frame ones; the method was immunoSEQ multiplex PCR. Found here are 100,000 to 150,000 clones, 70% to 85% of them singletons; the top ten hold about a quarter. Sequences were derived from peripheral blood, sampled 28 days after the second AZD1222 dose. Source of these receptors: an adult who received the AZD1222 COVID-19 vaccine.

The V call is TRBV9, the J call TRBJ1-5; D remains unclear. The CDR3 length is 17 residues. Germline lookup yields CDR1 SGDLS and CDR2 YYNGEE. V dropped 0 bases and J dropped 2 bases, with 15 bases sitting between them. Here the CDR3 DNA reads TGTGCCAGCAGCGTAGGAGGCAGACCTACGGGCAATCAGCCCCAGCATTTT. Translated, it gives CASSVGGRPTGNQPQHF.

The gene calls are TRBV7-8 and TRBJ1-4, with 9 bases matching TRBD1. Germline V gene lookup returns CDR1 SGHVS and CDR2 FQNEAQ. The trim removed 4 bases at V and 3 bases at J, leaving 9 bases unmatched. CDR3 length: 17 amino acids. DNA for the CDR3: TGTGCCAGCAGCTCACCCAAGGGACAGGGTTCTAATGAAAAACTGTTTTTT. This encodes CASSSPKGQGSNEKLFF.

This rearrangement joins TRBV27 to TRBJ2-7, with D tentatively TRBD2 (5 bases). Germline assignment: CDR1 MNHEY and CDR2 SMNVEV (reference sequence). This CDR3 is 15 amino acids long. Trimming cost V 5 bases and J 3 bases, with 17 bases left between them. The CDR3 spells CASSRLNLQDYEQYF. The CDR3 DNA reads TGTGCCAGCAGTCGACTAAATTTGCAGGACTACGAGCAGTACTTC.

The chain is built from TRBV7-9 and TRBJ1-1, with TRBD1 as a possible D gene (5 bases). The CDR3 has 15 amino acids. CDR1 is SEHNR, CDR2 FQNEAQ, per germline (reference sequence). V lost 3 bases, J lost 0 bases, and 11 bases lay in between. In DNA form, the CDR3 reads TGTGCCAGCAGCTTCGCGGGGACGGTGAACACTGAAGCTTTCTTT. As protein: CASSFAGTVNTEAFF.

This clone was counted a few times. The chain joins TRBV12-3 or TRBV12-4 to TRBJ1-3; the match to TRBD1 covers 7 bases. This CDR3 is 13 amino acids long. J was trimmed by 2 bases and V by 5 bases; bases with no gene match: 0. The chain's CDR3 is CASSTGAGNTIYF. The DNA of the CDR3 is TGTGCCAGCAGTACAGGGGCTGGAAACACCATATATTTT.

By its share, this clone is medium-sized. The chain is built from TRBV28 and TRBJ1-2; D is uncertain. The germline V and J ends were trimmed by 2 bases and 4 bases, with 8 bases remaining between them. The CDR3 consists of 13 residues. Germline CDR1 MDHEN, CDR2 SYDVKM. The CDR3 DNA is TGTGCCAGCAGTTTAGGCTCAGGCTATGGCTACACCTTC. The encoded protein is CASSLGSGYGYTF.

Concerning this clone itself: The identical CDR3 is also encoded by other nucleotide sequences in the sample. This chain joins TRBV18 and TRBJ1-1; D is undetermined. The CDR3 consists of 11 residues. From germline, CDR1 is KGHSH and CDR2 LQKENI. The V end was cut by 3 bases, the J end by 11 bases, with 10 bases between. The CDR3 loop is CASSPTGVAFF. The CDR3, as DNA: TGTGCCAGCTCACCCACCGGGGTTGCTTTCTTT.

The chain links TRBV6-5 to TRBJ1-2; D is perhaps TRBD1 (6 bases). The CDR3 is 15 residues long. Germline V gives CDR1 MNHEY, CDR2 SVGAGI. Trimming removed 2 bases from V and 7 bases from J, with 17 bases in between. The CDR3 DNA reads TGTGCCAGCAGTTACGATCCGGGACACGTCGGTGGCTACACCTTC. Its protein is CASSYDPGHVGGYTF.

The chain recombines TRBV5-6 with TRBJ1-2, with D maybe TRBD1 (6 bases). The CDR3 contains 16 residues. Trimming stripped 2 bases from V and 1 base from J, with 15 bases between. Per the germline V gene, CDR1 is SGHDT and CDR2 is YYEEEE. The CDR3 nucleotides read TGTGCCAGCAGCTTCTTTTTTCAGGGGAGTAACTATGGCTACACCTTC. Its translation is CASSFFFQGSNYGYTF.

This chain joins TRBV7-6 and TRBJ2-1, with 8 nucleotides matching TRBD1. The CDR3 is 17 residues long. Looked up from germline, CDR1 is SGHVS and CDR2 is FNYEAQ. The V and J ends lost 5 bases and 1 base, in that order; junction bases with no gene match: 10. CDR3 sequence reads: CASSRYGQGASYNEQFF. The CDR3 nucleotides are TGTGCCAGCAGCCGCTATGGGCAGGGGGCGTCCTACAATGAGCAGTTCTTC. The variable domain in full, completed from reference TRBV7-6 and TRBJ2-1, reads GAGVSQSPRYKVTKRGQDVALRCDPISGHVSLYWYRQALGQGPEFLTYFNYEAQQDKSGLPNDRFSAERPEGSISTLTIQRTEQRDSAMYRCASSRYGQGASYNEQFFGPGTRLTVL.

The V and J genes are TRBV19 and TRBJ1-4; 11 nucleotides align to TRBD1. Germline V gene data show CDR1 as LNHDA and CDR2 as SQIVND (reference sequence). The CDR3 is made up of 18 amino acids. With V trimmed by 10 bases and J by 0 bases, 13 bases remained unmatched. CDR3: CATSQGTGGFSTNEKLFF. The CDR3 DNA reads TGTGCCACCTCTCAGGGGACAGGGGGTTTTTCAACTAATGAAAAACTGTTTTTT.

The chain combines TRBV6-5 with TRBJ1-3; 8 bases line up with TRBD1. Germline V lookup: CDR1 MNHEY, CDR2 SVGAGI. Losses at the gene ends were 2 bases for V and 0 bases for J; bases not matched to a gene: 3. This CDR3 is built from 16 residues. For the CDR3, the DNA is TGTGCCAGCAGTTACGGACAGGGCGACTCTGGAAACACCATATATTTT. This translates into CASSYGQGDSGNTIYF.

The rearrangement joins TRBV7-9 to TRBJ1-1, with D unresolved. Trimming shortened V by 1 base and J by 4 bases, and 13 bases separated the two germline ends. The V gene's germline CDR1 is SEHNR and CDR2 FQNEAQ (reference sequence). The CDR3 is 15 residues long. The CDR3 DNA sequence: TGTGCCAGCAGCTTAGATAAGACCTTGATCACTGAAGCTTTCTTT. Its translation is CASSLDKTLITEAFF.

In its sample, this clone was seen once. The chain couples TRBV13 to TRBJ1-1, with 7 bases fitting TRBD1. This CDR3 spans 15 amino acids. Germline V lookup: CDR1 PRHDT, CDR2 FYEKMQ (reference sequence). Losses at the gene ends were 4 bases for V and 1 base for J; bases not matched to a gene: 6. The CDR3 region is CASSSTRTGNTEAFF. CDR3 DNA: TGTGCCAGCAGCTCTACAAGGACAGGGAACACTGAAGCTTTCTTT.

The chain uses TRBV19 and TRBJ2-7; tentatively, D is TRBD2 (5 bases). V gave up 3 bases and J gave up 7 bases, with 16 bases separating them. Germline CDR1 is LNHDA and CDR2 is SQIVND (reference sequence). This CDR3 has 14 amino acids. The CDR3 sequence: CASSIGGSAGEQYF. CDR3 in DNA: TGTGCCAGTAGTATCGGTGGGTCCGCGGGTGAGCAGTACTTC.

This chain links TRBV7-2 with TRBJ1-2; D remains unclear. V was pared by 1 base and J by 8 bases, with 8 bases between. This CDR3 region has 12 residues. The germline CDR1 and CDR2 sequences are SGHTA and FQGNSA. CDR3 in amino acids: CASSLVPGGYTF. The CDR3 DNA is TGTGCCAGCAGCTTAGTCCCCGGGGGCTACACCTTC.

This clone occurred once. The chain joins TRBV9 to TRBJ1-4, with D possibly being TRBD1 (5 bases). The CDR3 is 14 amino acids. Trimming removed 3 bases at V and 7 bases at J, with 13 bases between. From germline, CDR1 is SGDLS and CDR2 YYNGEE. CDR3: CASSGGSSPEKLFF. The DNA of the CDR3 is TGTGCCAGCAGCGGGGGCAGCTCTCCTGAAAAACTGTTTTTT.

The chain carries TRBV9 and TRBJ2-5, with 8 nucleotides matching TRBD2. The germline gives CDR1 SGDLS, CDR2 YYNGEE. The length of the CDR3 is 14 residues. The junction had 3 bases not matched to a gene; V was cut back by 4 bases and J by 1 base. The chain's CDR3 is CASSPGLAQETQYF. In DNA, the CDR3 is TGTGCCAGCAGCCCCGGACTAGCCCAAGAGACCCAGTACTTC.

The CDR3 region is CASSPYSTEAFF. The CDR3 DNA follows: TGTGCCAGCAGTCCGTATTCCACTGAAGCTTTCTTT. V and J are TRBV28 and TRBJ1-1, with D unclear. Germline CDR1 MDHEN, CDR2 SYDVKM. This CDR3 is built from 12 residues. Between the trimmed V and J ends, which lost 5 bases and 4 bases, there was a span of 8 bases.

This clone was detected only once. The chain couples TRBV28 to TRBJ1-1, with D uncertain. The CDR3 consists of 10 residues. Germline V gene data show CDR1 as MDHEN and CDR2 as SYDVKM. Trimming pared 4 bases from V and 10 bases from J, leaving 7 bases between. CDR3 DNA: TGTGCCAGCAGTTCCGAACCAGCTTTCTTT. It is translated as CASSSEPAFF.

The genes are TRBV19 and TRBJ1-4; D ambiguous. V was clipped by 4 bases and J by 4 bases, with 13 bases between them. Germline CDR1 reads LNHDA; CDR2 reads SQIVND (reference sequence). The CDR3 spans 15 residues. CDR3 nucleotides: TGTGCCAGTAGTACTTTTCTCGTCAGTAATGAAAAACTGTTTTTT. It translates to CASSTFLVSNEKLFF.

The chain has TRBV6-6 and TRBJ2-7; D is unclear. Trimming stripped 6 bases from V and 3 bases from J, with 9 bases between. The CDR3 has 12 residues. Germline values: CDR1 MNHNY, CDR2 SVGAGI (reference sequence). The CDR3 bases are TGTGCCAGCAGCCTCGGCTTCTACGAGCAGTACTTC. It translates to CASSLGFYEQYF.

The chain employs TRBV3-1 (or the pseudogene TRBV3-2) and TRBJ2-5; 10 nucleotides match TRBD2. This CDR3 is built from 15 residues. V was pared by 5 bases and J by 1 base, with 4 bases of the junction left unmatched. Per germline, CDR1 LGHDT and CDR2 YNNKEL (reference sequence). The CDR3 DNA sequence: TGTGCCAGCAGCTCCTGGACTAGCGGCCAAGAGACCCAGTACTTC. It yields the protein CASSSWTSGQETQYF.

This chain connects TRBV6-5 to TRBJ2-7; D is undetermined. Germline V lookup: CDR1 MNHEY, CDR2 SVGAGI. CDR3 size: 14 residues. V lost 7 bases to trimming and J lost 4 bases, with 17 bases between them. CDR3 nucleotide sequence: TGTGCCAGCAAAGAGGCGGTGGGCCGGTACGAGCAGTACTTC. This translates into CASKEAVGRYEQYF.

This chain links TRBV9 with TRBJ1-3; D is unclear. The CDR3 is 13 residues long. V was shortened by 3 bases and J by 5 bases, with 9 bases between the two germline ends. Germline V lookup: CDR1 SGDLS, CDR2 YYNGEE. The CDR3 loop reads CASSAQSRNTIYF. The DNA for the CDR3 is TGTGCCAGCAGCGCCCAATCGCGAAACACCATATATTTT.

This clone appeared once. The chain couples TRBV7-9 to TRBJ1-2, with 9 bases that match TRBD1. Germline loops: CDR1 SEHNR, CDR2 FQNEAQ (reference sequence). The J segment lost 12 bases and the V segment lost 5 bases, leaving 16 bases of the junction unmatched. This CDR3 has 15 amino acids. The CDR3 nucleotides are TGTGCCAGCAGCACAGCCGGGACAGGGCTTTTTGGGGACACCTTC. Protein: CASSTAGTGLFGDTF.

V and J are TRBV7-9 and TRBJ2-2; D unresolved. Germline V CDR1 and CDR2: SEHNR, FQNEAQ (reference sequence). The CDR3 has 13 residues. V was trimmed by 7 bases and J by 8 bases, leaving 14 bases between them. The CDR3 reads CASMAYLGGELFF. The CDR3 coding sequence is TGTGCCAGCATGGCCTACCTGGGAGGGGAGCTGTTTTTT.

About this clone itself: The junction does not match germline at one end; this may be a read error. This chain links TRBV5-1 with TRBJ1-2; 7 nucleotides match TRBD1. The CDR3 is made up of 16 amino acids. Germline V gene lookup returns CDR1 SGHRS and CDR2 YFSETQ. In DNA, the CDR3 is TGCGCCAGCAGCTTGGCCAGGCTTGACAGGGACTACGGCTACACCTTC. Translation gives CASSLARLDRDYGYTF.

This rearrangement joins TRBV28 to TRBJ2-7, with 11 positions matching TRBD1. The CDR3 has 15 amino acids. Germline assignment: CDR1 MDHEN and CDR2 SYDVKM. Trimming removed 4 bases from V and 4 bases from J; junction bases left unmatched: 6. CDR3 region: CASSWGTGGSYEQYF. The CDR3 DNA reads as TGTGCCAGCAGTTGGGGGACAGGGGGGAGTTACGAGCAGTACTTC.